This T cell receptor (beta chain) was profiled in a study of T cells in Graves' hyperthyroidism and ophthalmopathy. TCR beta CDR3 regions were amplified from RNA transcripts. An initial round of RT-PCR targeting the TCR CDR3 relied on the HTBI primer set. Via MiXCR, TCRdb re-called the multiplex PCR reads, giving one row per CDR3 protein. In the table there are under 700,000 distinct CDR3 sequences, about 43% of which are singletons. Sequencing was performed on peripheral blood or thyroid tissue (not recorded which). The TCR was taken from a woman in her late teens or twenties with Graves' hyperthyroidism.

CDR3 nucleotide sequence: TGTGCCAGCAGCCAAGGGTTCAAGAACACCGGGGAGCTGTTTTTT. This sequence encodes CASSQGFKNTGELFF. This chain uses TRBV14 with TRBJ2-2; D call uncertain. CDR1 and CDR2 from the germline V gene are SGHDN and FVKESK. There are 15 residues in the CDR3. V gave up 1 base and J gave up 1 base, with 7 bases separating them.